The present entry profiles one T cell receptor (beta chain) with its context. What it binds is not known. With the ViraFEST assay, the study expanded antigen-specific CD4+ T cells using viral peptide pools, then sequenced them. Having been cultured for less than 12 days, the cells underwent CD4+ T cell isolation. Nucleocapsid antibodies stayed negative before and after vaccination, showing no earlier SARS-CoV-2 infection. On days 3 and 7, fresh IL-2 medium replaced half the medium. Trimming removed 3 bases at V and 2 bases at J, with 3 bases between. Per germline, CDR1 SEHNR and CDR2 FQNEAQ (reference sequence). CDR3 length: 12 amino acids. These data belong to a study of vaccination effects on CD4 cells after COVID-19. As for the study in general: The vaccine given was either BNT162b2 or mRNA-1273, in two doses.

Sequencing was performed with immunoSEQ multiplex PCR; in TCRdb, only in-frame clones are kept and a portion is missing. The table records some 68,000 clones, 60% to 80% of them present only once. Study-level results: Just 1 of 255 vaccine-induced clones in healthy recipients was cross-reactive. Pronounced clonal contraction occurred in clones induced by infection and by vaccine late after vaccination.

Sequencing was performed on CD4+ T cells from PBMCs cultured with HCoV-OC43 spike peptides, taken before COVID-19 vaccination. Described subset: HCoV-OC43 spike overlapping peptide pool stimulation. The chain joins TRBV7-9 to TRBJ2-3; D unresolved. The receptor's source is a human donor who received a COVID-19 vaccine. The CDR3 DNA follows: TGTGCCAGCAGCTTGTCCACAGATACGCAGTATTTT. It yields the protein CASSLSTDTQYF.